The 7 T cell receptor beta chains in this list originate from one sample, sequenced in a study of T cell responses to AZD1222 COVID-19 vaccine. TCRdb keeps only in-frame clones here, not all; method: immunoSEQ multiplex PCR. Among roughly 140,000 clones listed, approximately 87% were seen once. This sample comprised peripheral blood, obtained 28 days after the second AZD1222 dose. Every receptor here comes from an adult who received the AZD1222 COVID-19 vaccine.

The rearrangement uses TRBV3-1 (or the pseudogene TRBV3-2) and TRBJ1-1; the D is unclear. Trimming removed 3 bases from V and 5 bases from J, with 13 bases in between. CDR3 length equals 14 residues. CDR1 and CDR2 (germline): LGHDT, YNNKEL (reference sequence). In DNA, the CDR3 is TGTGCCAGCAGCCATGGCATTAGCTCGACTGAAGCTTTCTTT. This translates into CASSHGISSTEAFF.

The chain links TRBV6-5 to TRBJ2-7, with TRBD1 identical over 10 bases. This CDR3 is built from 15 residues. Losses at the gene ends were 4 bases for V and 2 bases for J; bases not matched to a gene: 5. CDR1 is MNHEY, CDR2 SVGAGI, per germline. Written as DNA, the CDR3 is TGTGCCAGCAGTTCGGGACAGGGGAATACCTACGAGCAGTACTTC. Encoded protein: CASSSGQGNTYEQYF.

This chain uses TRBV9 with TRBJ2-6; a weak D match, TRBD1 (5 bases). CDR1 and CDR2 (germline): SGDLS, YYNGEE. The CDR3 has 19 amino acids. The ends were cut back, 4 bases at V and 4 bases at J, with 24 bases in the middle. This chain's CDR3 is CASSFDPLGAQRGANVLTF. The CDR3 DNA follows: TGTGCCAGCAGCTTCGATCCCCTAGGGGCCCAAAGGGGGGCCAACGTCCTGACTTTC.

The CDR3 spells CASSFDTFNQPQHF. The CDR3 nucleotides are TGTGCCAGCAGCTTTGACACCTTCAATCAGCCCCAGCATTTT. The chain is built from TRBV5-5 and TRBJ1-5, with no clear D. CDR1 is SGHKS, CDR2 YYEKEE, per germline (reference sequence). V was cut by 2 bases and J by 3 bases, with 9 bases left in between. This CDR3 region has 14 residues.

This chain uses TRBV25-1 with TRBJ1-2; D is unclear. Germline V gene lookup returns CDR1 MGHDK and CDR2 SYGVNS. V dropped 0 bases and J dropped 7 bases, with 9 bases sitting between them. The length of the CDR3 is 13 residues. CDR3 amino acids: CASSEYGSIGYTF. The DNA of the CDR3 is TGTGCCAGCAGTGAATATGGGTCCATTGGCTACACCTTC.

The chain employs TRBV11-3 and TRBJ2-1; no clear D gene. This CDR3 is 16 amino acids long. Germline CDR1 is SGHNT and CDR2 is YENEEA. Trimming stripped 1 base from V and 8 bases from J, with 18 bases between. CDR3 nucleotides: TGTGCCAGCAGCTTAGGCACGGGTCCCCATATCGATGAGCAGTTCTTC. This translates into CASSLGTGPHIDEQFF. Combining the CDR3 with reference TRBV11-3 and TRBJ2-1 gives the whole variable domain EAGVVQSPRYKIIEKKQPVAFWCNPISGHNTLYWYLQNLGQGPELLIRYENEEAVDDSQLPKDRFSAERLKGVDSTLKIQPAELGDSAVYLCASSLGTGPHIDEQFFGPGTRLTVL.

The rearrangement uses TRBV28 and TRBJ2-5, with D maybe TRBD2 (5 bases). Trimming shortened V by 7 bases and J by 7 bases, and 19 bases separated the two germline ends. The CDR3 is 14 amino acids. Germline V gene lookup returns CDR1 MDHEN and CDR2 SYDVKM. The CDR3 loop is CASTLRVGVGTQYF. The CDR3 DNA follows: TGTGCCAGCACCCTGCGGGTGGGAGTTGGGACCCAGTACTTC.